The 18 T cell receptor beta chains in this list originate from one sample, sequenced in a study of CD8 T cells in ankylosing spondylitis. Each CDR3 protein is one row after TCRdb ran MiXCR on the 5' RACE reads. The sample shows 250,000 to 350,000 distinct CDR3 sequences, 20% of them seen only once. The source material was blood, either unsorted or a sorted T cell fraction (not recorded which). The receptors stem from a male donor with ankylosing spondylitis or in good health (not recorded which).

This clonotype was found many times. The CDR3 spells CASSLAARETQYF. CDR3 in DNA: TGTGCCAGCAGTTTGGCGGCGCGGGAGACCCAGTACTTC. The V gene is TRBV28, the J gene TRBJ2-5; D gene unclear. Germline V gene lookup returns CDR1 MDHEN and CDR2 SYDVKM. The V gene lost 3 bases and the J gene lost 5 bases, with 10 bases spanning the gap. This CDR3 region has 13 residues.

At least ten counts were recorded for this clonotype. The rearrangement uses TRBV10-3 and TRBJ2-1, with 12 bases that match TRBD2. CDR1 is ENHRY, CDR2 SYGVKD, per germline. The V and J ends lost 4 bases and 4 bases, in that order; junction bases with no gene match: 5. The length of the CDR3 is 16 residues. The CDR3 DNA sequence: TGTGCCATCAGTGGACTAGCGGGAGCGGGGTACAATGAGCAGTTCTTC. The encoded protein is CAISGLAGAGYNEQFF.

The chain uses TRBV5-5 and TRBJ2-7; D ambiguous. The CDR3 extends over 16 amino acids. The V end lost 0 bases, the J end lost 1 base, and 14 bases lay between the germline ends. Germline CDR1 is SGHKS and CDR2 is YYEKEE (reference sequence). CDR3 nucleotides: TGTGCCAGCAGCTTGGCCTATTCTGCCGGATCCTACGAGCAGTACGTC. Its protein product is CASSLAYSAGSYEQYV.

V usage is TRBV11-2 and J usage is TRBJ2-2; 13 bases match TRBD2. This CDR3 has 20 residues. Looked up from germline, CDR1 is SGHAT and CDR2 is FQNNGV. J was trimmed by 4 bases and V by 5 bases; bases with no gene match: 16. Here the CDR3 DNA reads TGTGCCAGCAGCCCACCTACATTACTAGCGGGAGGGCGGCGCACCGGGGAGCTGTTTTTT. It specifies CASSPPTLLAGGRRTGELFF.

The gene calls are TRBV19 and TRBJ2-5, with D possibly being TRBD2 (5 bases). V dropped 5 bases and J dropped 4 bases, with 14 bases sitting between them. Germline CDR1 and CDR2: LNHDA and SQIVND (reference sequence). The CDR3 totals 14 residues. The CDR3 reads CASSSVAAGETQYF. The CDR3 DNA sequence: TGTGCCAGTAGTTCGGTCGCGGCGGGAGAGACCCAGTACTTC.

This clonotype was observed at least ten times. The chain combines TRBV29-1 with TRBJ1-2; no definite D call. The V and J ends lost 0 bases and 4 bases respectively, with 12 bases between them. Germline CDR1 is SQVTM and CDR2 is ANQGSEA. The CDR3 is 14 amino acids. CDR3 region: CSVEDPAASYGYTF. CDR3 nucleotide sequence: TGCAGCGTTGAAGATCCAGCAGCCTCCTATGGCTACACCTTC.

This clonotype was picked up a small number of times. The chain employs TRBV7-8 and TRBJ1-5, with D hard to call. Trimming took off 1 base at V and 6 bases at J, with 10 bases between the two ends. Germline V gene sequence: CDR1 SGHVS, CDR2 FQNEAQ. The CDR3 covers 14 residues. The CDR3 DNA follows: TGTGCCAGCAGCTTAGGCCGATATCTTCAGCCCCAGCATTTT. It specifies CASSLGRYLQPQHF.

The chain recombines TRBV12-3 or TRBV12-4 with TRBJ2-7, with TRBD2 matching 15 bases. There are 17 residues in the CDR3. Trimming cost V 6 bases and J 6 bases; bases outside gene matches: 12. As DNA, the CDR3 is TGTGCCAGCAGCCAAAGGACTAGCGGGAGGGCATCCCCCGAGCAGTACGTC. This gives the protein CASSQRTSGRASPEQYV.

This chain joins TRBV13 and TRBJ2-2; 7 positions match TRBD2. The CDR3 is 14 amino acids. Germline CDR1 and CDR2: PRHDT and FYEKMQ (reference sequence). The V segment lost 7 bases and the J segment 3 bases; nucleotides outside the gene matches: 5. CDR3 amino acids: CASTLGRDTGELFF. The CDR3 bases are TGTGCCAGCACTCTGGGGAGGGACACCGGGGAGCTGTTTTTT.

Only a few counts were recorded for this clonotype. J is TRBJ2-2 and V is TRBV6-2 or TRBV6-3; D possibly matches TRBD1 or TRBD2 (5 bases each). This CDR3 contains 16 residues. Germline CDR1 MNHEY, CDR2 SVGEGT. V gave up 5 bases and J gave up 4 bases, with 17 bases separating them. The CDR3 DNA is TGTGCCAGCAGTGATATTGGGGGAGTGGTCACCGGGGAGCTGTTTTTT. The encoded protein is CASSDIGGVVTGELFF.

The rearrangement joins TRBV20-1 to TRBJ2-7; 9 bases match TRBD1. The length of the CDR3 is 13 residues. In germline, CDR1 is DFQATT, CDR2 SNEGSKA (reference sequence). J gave up 3 bases and V 6 bases, and 6 bases lay outside the gene matches. The chain's CDR3 is CSASGQGYYEQYV. CDR3 coding DNA: TGCAGTGCCTCGGGACAGGGATACTACGAGCAGTACGTC.

This clonotype was detected a few times. The rearrangement joins TRBV27 to TRBJ2-3; D gene ambiguous. This CDR3 has 13 amino acids. V was clipped by 7 bases and J by 5 bases, with 13 bases between them. The germline V gene encodes CDR1 MNHEY and CDR2 SMNVEV (reference sequence). CDR3 region: CASTPTYGDTQYF. For the CDR3, the DNA is TGTGCCAGCACCCCAACATATGGAGATACGCAGTATTTT.

This clonotype was observed a few times. This chain uses TRBV29-1 with TRBJ2-1, with 7 bases lining up with TRBD1. This CDR3 comprises 12 residues. J was trimmed by 8 bases and V by 3 bases; bases with no gene match: 4. Germline lookup yields CDR1 SQVTM and CDR2 ANQGSEA. This CDR3 is CSVDRTGYEQFF. In nucleotides, the CDR3 is TGCAGCGTTGACAGGACAGGCTATGAGCAGTTCTTC.

This clonotype has just a few counts. The J gene is TRBJ2-1, the V gene TRBV30, with D uncertain. Germline V gene data show CDR1 as GTSNPN and CDR2 as SVGIG (reference sequence). This CDR3 region has 14 residues. The V gene lost 0 bases and the J gene lost 7 bases, with 13 bases spanning the gap. The CDR3 is CAWSVFAVRNEQFF. The CDR3 nucleotides are TGTGCCTGGAGTGTTTTTGCGGTGCGAAATGAGCAGTTCTTC.

The chain has TRBV3-1 and TRBJ2-2, with 10 bases matching TRBD2. From germline, CDR1 is LGHDT and CDR2 YNNKEL (reference sequence). V was clipped by 4 bases and J by 3 bases; unmatched bases: 5. The CDR3 is 16 residues long. CDR3 residues: CASSLSGGGDTGELFF. Here the CDR3 DNA reads TGTGCCAGCAGCCTCAGCGGGGGGGGAGACACCGGGGAGCTGTTTTTT.

The V and J genes are TRBV11-2 and TRBJ2-3; possible D gene TRBD1, 6 bases. CDR3 size: 15 residues. Looked up from germline, CDR1 is SGHAT and CDR2 is FQNNGV. The V gene lost 0 bases and the J gene lost 4 bases, with 11 bases spanning the gap. Here the CDR3 DNA reads TGTGCCAGCAGCTTAGAATTAAGGGGGTCAGATACGCAGTATTTT. Amino acids: CASSLELRGSDTQYF.

The chain carries TRBV7-3 and TRBJ1-1; the D gene is possibly TRBD1 (6 bases). Germline assignment: CDR1 SGHTA and CDR2 FQGTGA. The CDR3 is 15 amino acids. V lost 2 bases to trimming and J lost 0 bases, with 10 bases between them. The CDR3, as DNA: TGTGCCAGCAGCTTAGACAGGACCATGAACACTGAAGCTTTCTTT. It is translated as CASSLDRTMNTEAFF.

This clonotype was detected only a few times. The gene calls are TRBV2 and TRBJ2-7; D remains unclear. CDR3 length: 13 residues. Trimming removed 8 bases from V and 1 base from J, with 12 bases in between. Germline V gives CDR1 SNHLY, CDR2 FYNNEI. CDR3 sequence (DNA): TGTGCCAGCGGTAGGTCTAGGTCCTACGAGCAGTACGTC. It translates to CASGRSRSYEQYV.